Shown below are 16 T cell receptor beta chains from a single sample sequenced in a study of T cell responses to AZD1222 COVID-19 vaccine. The protocol was immunoSEQ multiplex PCR, while the TCRdb copy is restricted to in-frame clones and leaves out a portion. The sample yields 74,000 or so clones, 70% to 90% seen once. Sequencing was performed on peripheral blood, taken on day 0 of AZD1222 vaccination. The receptors were gathered from an adult in good health.

The J gene is TRBJ1-2, the V gene TRBV7-6, with D possibly matching TRBD1 (5 bases). CDR1 SGHVS and CDR2 FNYEAQ come from the germline V gene. The ends were cut back, 5 bases at V and 8 bases at J, with 21 bases in the middle. This CDR3 has 15 residues. For the CDR3, the DNA is TGTGCCAGCAGCCCCCGACCGGTCGGGGGAGGGGGCTACACCTTC. It translates to CASSPRPVGGGGYTF.

The chain couples TRBV3-1 (or the pseudogene TRBV3-2) to TRBJ1-3; D gene uncertain. The V gene lost 0 bases and the J gene lost 2 bases, with 5 bases spanning the gap. The germline V gene has CDR1 LGHDT and CDR2 YNNKEL (reference sequence). The CDR3 runs 14 residues. Here the CDR3 reads CASSQDLTGNTIYF. The CDR3 bases are TGTGCCAGCAGCCAAGATTTAACTGGAAACACCATATATTTT.

The rearrangement joins TRBV19 to TRBJ2-2; 7 bases map to TRBD2. Germline loops: CDR1 LNHDA, CDR2 SQIVND (reference sequence). The CDR3 consists of 16 residues. V lost 4 bases to trimming and J lost 2 bases; unmatched junction nucleotides: 7. The CDR3, as DNA: TGTGCCAGTAGTACCGGGACTACCATAAACACCGGGGAGCTGTTTTTT. It is translated as CASSTGTTINTGELFF.

J is TRBJ2-1 and V is TRBV5-1; the D gene is possibly TRBD1 (6 bases). Germline CDR1 SGHRS, CDR2 YFSETQ. Trimming shortened V by 4 bases and J by 6 bases, and 14 bases separated the two germline ends. The CDR3 runs 14 residues. The CDR3 DNA sequence: TGCGCCAGCAGCCTCGGACAGAATTCCAATGAGCAGTTCTTC. Translated: CASSLGQNSNEQFF.

Note on this clone: A read error may account for a junction end that differs from germline. This chain joins TRBV7-9 and TRBJ1-5, with TRBD1 identical over 11 bases. The V gene's germline CDR1 is SEHNR and CDR2 FQNEAQ (reference sequence). The CDR3 has 16 amino acids. The DNA for the CDR3 is TGTGCCAGCAGCTTAGATAGGACAGGGGGCAACCAGCCCCAGCATTTT. Translated, it gives CASSLDRTGGNQPQHF.

This chain connects TRBV5-5 to TRBJ2-5; a possible D gene is TRBD2 (6 bases). CDR3 length: 17 residues. Per the germline V gene, CDR1 is SGHKS and CDR2 is YYEKEE (reference sequence). V dropped 4 bases and J dropped 5 bases, with 24 bases sitting between them. The CDR3 DNA reads TGTGCCAGCAGCGCGGGCCAGGCGTTGGGGGGTTACGAGACCCAGTACTTC. Translating it yields CASSAGQALGGYETQYF.

The chain carries TRBV18 and TRBJ2-1; D is unclear. The CDR3 length is 13 residues. The V gene lost 3 bases and the J gene lost 5 bases, with 8 bases spanning the gap. Germline-derived CDR1 and CDR2 are KGHSH and LQKENI. The DNA of the CDR3 is TGTGCCAGCTCACCGATTATCAACAATGAGCAGTTCTTC. Protein sequence: CASSPIINNEQFF.

This sequence joins TRBV5-4 and TRBJ2-1; the D call may be TRBD1 or TRBD2 (5 bases each). Trimming shortened V by 4 bases and J by 8 bases, and 13 bases separated the two germline ends. The CDR3 has 13 residues. Germline V gene lookup returns CDR1 SGHNT and CDR2 YYREEE (reference sequence). In DNA, the CDR3 is TGTGCCAGCAGCCGGCCGGGGCGGGATGAGCAGTTCTTC. Its protein is CASSRPGRDEQFF. Based on the CDR3 plus reference TRBV5-4 and TRBJ2-1, the full variable domain is ETGVTQSPTHLIKTRGQQVTLRCSSQSGHNTVSWYQQALGQGPQFIFQYYREEENGRGNFPPRFSGLQFPNYSSELNVNALELDDSALYLCASSRPGRDEQFFGPGTRLTVL.

CDR3 amino acids: CASSEGQKRGYTF. The DNA of the CDR3 is TGTGCCAGCAGTGAGGGGCAGAAGCGTGGCTACACCTTC. The chain is built from TRBV6-1 and TRBJ1-2; D is possibly TRBD1 (5 bases). The CDR3 has 13 residues. The V gene lost 3 bases and the J gene lost 7 bases, with 12 bases spanning the gap. Germline CDR1 MNHNS, CDR2 SASEGT.

In its sample, this clone was seen once. V and J are TRBV5-5 and TRBJ1-4; 7 bases map to TRBD1. Per the germline V gene, CDR1 is SGHKS and CDR2 is YYEKEE (reference sequence). J was trimmed by 3 bases and V by 4 bases; bases with no gene match: 6. The CDR3 has 15 amino acids. CDR3 residues: CASSREGASNEKLFF. CDR3 DNA: TGTGCCAGCAGCCGCGAGGGGGCGTCTAATGAAAAACTGTTTTTT.

V usage is TRBV18 and J usage is TRBJ1-2; a possible D gene is TRBD1 (6 bases). The CDR3 runs to 13 residues. Germline CDR1 and CDR2: KGHSH and LQKENI. V lost 3 bases and J 7 bases, leaving 12 bases between the germline ends. The CDR3 DNA is TGTGCCAGCTCACCGCAGGGGCCGGTTGGCTACACCTTC. It specifies CASSPQGPVGYTF.

The chain links TRBV2 to TRBJ1-4, with a weak D call TRBD1 (5 bases). The V end was cut by 4 bases, the J end by 7 bases, with 10 bases between. The CDR3 is 13 amino acids. The germline CDR1 and CDR2 sequences are SNHLY and FYNNEI. DNA for the CDR3: TGTGCCAGCAGTGTACCAGGGAGTGAAAAACTGTTTTTT. Translated, it gives CASSVPGSEKLFF.

The table lists this clone with a few counts. The chain carries TRBV5-5 and TRBJ2-1; D not certain. Between the trimmed V and J ends, which lost 0 bases and 7 bases, there was a span of 8 bases. The CDR3 covers 13 residues. From germline, CDR1 is SGHKS and CDR2 YYEKEE (reference sequence). The CDR3 here is CASSLGAGNEQFF. In DNA form, the CDR3 reads TGTGCCAGCAGCTTGGGAGCCGGGAATGAGCAGTTCTTC. The variable domain in full, with the rest retrieved from reference TRBV5-5 and TRBJ2-1, is DAGVTQSPTHLIKTRGQQVTLRCSPISGHKSVSWYQQVLGQGPQFIFQYYEKEERGRGNFPDRFSARQFPNYSSELNVNALLLGDSALYLCASSLGAGNEQFFGPGTRLTVL.

The rearrangement uses TRBV28 and TRBJ2-2; 9 bases match TRBD2. The length of the CDR3 is 17 residues. V shed 4 bases and J 3 bases; nucleotides not matched to a gene: 9. Germline lookup yields CDR1 MDHEN and CDR2 SYDVKM. This CDR3 reads CASSSMSGGTYTGELFF. In nucleotides, the CDR3 is TGTGCCAGCAGTTCCATGAGCGGGGGGACTTACACCGGGGAGCTGTTTTTT. Combining the CDR3 with reference TRBV28 and TRBJ2-2 gives the whole variable domain DVKVTQSSRYLVKRTGEKVFLECVQDMDHENMFWYRQDPGLGLRLIYFSYDVKMKEKGDIPEGYSVSREKKERFSLILESASTNQTSMYLCASSSMSGGTYTGELFFGEGSRLTVL.

This clone qualifies as medium-sized. The chain recombines TRBV29-1 with TRBJ2-7; D gene unclear. This CDR3 spans 14 amino acids. In germline, CDR1 is SQVTM, CDR2 ANQGSEA. V lost 5 bases and J 0 bases, leaving 14 bases between the germline ends. CDR3: CSVFVGENSYEQYF. The CDR3 coding sequence is TGCAGCGTTTTTGTCGGCGAAAACTCCTACGAGCAGTACTTC.

V gene TRBV24-1 combines with J gene TRBJ2-7, with D perhaps TRBD2 (5 bases). Per germline, CDR1 KGHDR and CDR2 SFDVKD. The CDR3 loop spans 15 amino acids. Trimming took off 2 bases at V and 4 bases at J, with 14 bases between the two ends. The CDR3 is CATSDSRPGFYEQYF. DNA for the CDR3: TGTGCCACCAGTGATTCCAGACCGGGATTTTACGAGCAGTACTTC.